Reported below is one T cell receptor (beta chain). Trimming took off 0 bases at V and 6 bases at J, with 7 bases between the two ends. This CDR3 is 13 amino acids long. Germline V gives CDR1 SGHNT, CDR2 YENEEA. In the authors' methods: Scientists estimated how many nucleated cells there were by amplifying reference gene primers. Sequencing was performed with immunoSEQ multiplex PCR; in TCRdb, only in-frame clones are kept and a portion is missing. That table is the source of V, J and clone size, and D and trimming were worked out from the DNA. The table includes 200,000 or so clones, roughly 90% detected once. The sample comes from a study of blood T cell repertoires in COVID-19. Turning to the study itself: The United States, Italy and Spain provided the acute and convalescent COVID-19 samples. PBMCs, B-cell-depleted T cells, or T cells provided the cDNA or gDNA that made up the material.

The clonotype originates from a woman aged 40 to 50 who had recovered from COVID-19. Input material: peripheral blood. The chain couples TRBV11-3 to TRBJ2-3, with unresolved D. CDR3 bases: TGTGCCAGCAGCTTAGAACTATCTGATACGCAGTATTTT. Amino acids: CASSLELSDTQYF.